This section outlines one T cell receptor beta chain sequence together with its context. Its antigen specificity is not known. The record has no base qualities; no much larger clone is one base away. This record comes from a study of shared clonotypes between healthy human individuals (dated by TCRdb to about 2020). Notes on the research overall: The cohort comprised a couple of women and a few men aged 18 to 49 years. To increase sequencing depth and limit assay-specific biases, different laboratories used diverse techniques to prepare libraries and sequence TCR repertoires. Leukapheresis yielded between about 0.9 and 8.9 billion PBMCs per donor. To estimate repertoire size and how much clonotype sharing occurs between individuals, the study deeply sequenced the blood TCR repertoires of roughly 5 healthy adults. For each donor, CD4 naive and CD4 memory were each given three plates, CD8 naive was given two plates, and CD8 memory was given one plate.

V and J lose 6 bases and 4 bases, and a span of 6 bases separates them. Taken from cysteine to phenylalanine, the CDR3 has 11 residues. CDR3 DNA is the only sequence kept; it has 33 bases, read in frame from the first base. Looking up the germline V gene (reference sequence) yields CDR1 MNHEY and CDR2 SMNVEV. Donors were healthy HIV-negative adults with no recently reported acute infections or vaccinations. Every donor was a Caucasian adult living in Nashville, Tennessee, USA. The CD8 memory samples were a combination of magnetically selected CD45RO+ cells and CCR7-negative CD45RA+ effector memory (TemRA) cells. After blood collection by leukapheresis, PBMCs were isolated using Ficoll-Histopaque density gradient centrifugation and then cryopreserved in the vapor phase of liquid nitrogen. Purity and quantity of every magnetically sorted T cell population were checked by analytical flow cytometry. Genomic DNA was isolated from every sorted fraction and measured by UV absorbance on a Nanodrop 2000c.

Using the deep immunoSEQ assay, TCR CDR3 regions were amplified from genomic DNA by multiplex PCR. For each cell subset, the extracted genomic DNA was distributed evenly across all wells of several immunoSEQ 96-well plates, and each plate served as one replicate. Each replicate PCR for sorted subsets received around 210 ng genomic DNA, equal to roughly 30,000 T cell genomes. Purified libraries were quantified with a Qubit 3.0 fluorometer, sized on a Bioanalyzer 2100, and re-quantified with the KAPA Library Quantification kit. Every immunoSEQ 96-well plate was sequenced on a separate single-read 150-cycle Illumina NextSeq 550 flow cell. The original methods were these. Because only junctional sequences without quality scores were contained in the immunoSEQ output, filtering matching that applied to full-length reads could not be performed. To assign V/J genes and CDR3, sequences were annotated using PyIR, a Python wrapper for IgBLAST v1.9, with IMGT germline references. Reads with weak V/J assignments (E-value above 1e-6), missing CDR3, stop codons, out-of-frame junctions, or ambiguous translated residues were removed. V3J clonotypes were defined by identical inferred V gene, J gene, and CDR3 amino acid sequence. Percentage overlap between repertoires was computed as shared unique clonotypes divided by the size of the smaller repertoire. Repertoire richness was assessed with RTK rarefaction, the Chao1 estimator, and Recon v2.1 estimates of unobserved clonotypes. For all TCRbeta clonotypes obtained by the gDNA method from a handful of donors, generation probabilities were computed with OLGA. TCRdb provides this immuneACCESS table in a form limited to in-frame rearrangements. Some clones are lacking; in checked studies, under half of them reflect an unresolved V gene, and why the rest are absent is not known. That table is the source of V, J and clone size, and D and trimming were worked out from the DNA. The sample yields around 690,000 clones; about nine tenths were counted once. Of the sample, 34% is held by the ten largest clones.

Results the study describes overall, beyond this receptor: Estimated clonotype richness was generally larger for naive than for memory subsets. When a handful of donors were compared, the shared fraction of clonotypes was about 5.4% for naive CD4, 3% to 4% for naive CD8, 2.3% for memory CD4, and around 0.4% for memory CD8. Even with the large sequencing depth, rarefaction of the sorted-subset datasets indicated that sequencing was incomplete. Clonotypes shared by all four sorted-subset donors showed higher generation probabilities than non-shared clonotypes. Because the study included only a small number of donors, the genetic and exposure-history diversity represented was limited. Pairwise subsampling led to the expectation that sequencing depth would affect the degree of clonotype sharing among donors. Sampling was restricted to blood, and TCR repertoires in tissues likely differ from the TCR repertoires found in blood.

This sequence originates from a man aged 18 to 35 in good health. Some clones in this sample may be carry-over from other donors' samples. This chain joins TRBV27 to TRBJ2-5; the D segment cannot be called with confidence. Material for sequencing was memory CD8+ T cells from PBMCs. Sample cell subset or site, as interpreted from the label and publication: CD45RO+ cells pooled with CCR7-negative TemRA cells. The CDR3 protein sequence reads: CASRSGETQYF. Here is the DNA: TGTGCCAGCAGATCGGGAGAGACCCAGTACTTC.